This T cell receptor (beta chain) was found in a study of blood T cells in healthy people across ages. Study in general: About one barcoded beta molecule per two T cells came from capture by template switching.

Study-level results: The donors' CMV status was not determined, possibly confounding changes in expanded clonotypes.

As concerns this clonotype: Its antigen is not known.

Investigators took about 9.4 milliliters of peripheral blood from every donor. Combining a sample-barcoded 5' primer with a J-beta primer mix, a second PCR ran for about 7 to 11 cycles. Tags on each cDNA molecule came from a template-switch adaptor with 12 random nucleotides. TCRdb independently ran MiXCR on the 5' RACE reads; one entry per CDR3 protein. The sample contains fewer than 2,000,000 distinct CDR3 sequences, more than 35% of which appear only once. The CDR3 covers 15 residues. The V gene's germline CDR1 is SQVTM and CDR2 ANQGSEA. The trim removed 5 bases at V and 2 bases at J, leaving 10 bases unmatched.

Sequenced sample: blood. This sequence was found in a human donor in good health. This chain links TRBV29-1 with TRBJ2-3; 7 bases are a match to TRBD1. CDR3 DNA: TGCAGCGTTTTTCGGTCCGGGACAGACACAGATACGCAGTATTTT. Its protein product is CSVFRSGTDTDTQYF.